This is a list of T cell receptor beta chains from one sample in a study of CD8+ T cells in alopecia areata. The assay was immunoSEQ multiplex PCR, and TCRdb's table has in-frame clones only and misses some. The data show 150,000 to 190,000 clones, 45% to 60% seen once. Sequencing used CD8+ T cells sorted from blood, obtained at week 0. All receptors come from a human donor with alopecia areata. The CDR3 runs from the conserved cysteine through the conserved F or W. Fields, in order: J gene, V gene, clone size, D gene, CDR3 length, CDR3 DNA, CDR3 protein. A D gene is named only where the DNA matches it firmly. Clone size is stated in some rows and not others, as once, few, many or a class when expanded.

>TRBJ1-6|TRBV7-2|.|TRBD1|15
TGTGCCAGCAGCGGCCAGGGACAGCTAAATTCACCCCTCCACTTT
CASSGQGQLNSPLHF
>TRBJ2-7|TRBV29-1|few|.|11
TGCAGCGTTGAGATCGGCTACGAGCAGTACTTC
CSVEIGYEQYF
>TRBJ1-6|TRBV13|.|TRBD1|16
TGTGCCAGCAGCCTGACAGGGAGCTCCTATAATTCACCCCTCCACTTT
CASSLTGSSYNSPLHF
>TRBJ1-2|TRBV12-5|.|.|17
TGTGCTAGTGGTTTGGTTCCAGTTCGTCCCGAGGGCTATGGCTACACCTTC
CASGLVPVRPEGYGYTF
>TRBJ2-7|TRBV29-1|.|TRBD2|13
TGCAGCGCGGGGGGTGGTACTTCCTACGAGCAGTACTTC
CSAGGGTSYEQYF
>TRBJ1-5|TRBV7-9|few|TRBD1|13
TGTGCCAGCAGCCTCGACAGGGGCCAGCCCCAGCATTTT
CASSLDRGQPQHF
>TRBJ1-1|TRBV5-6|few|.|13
TGTGCCAGCAGCTTGCTAGAGAACACTGAAGCTTTCTTT
CASSLLENTEAFF
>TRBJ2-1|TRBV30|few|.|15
TGTGCCTGGAGTCCCGGGATAAGCTCCTACAATGAGCAGTTCTTC
CAWSPGISSYNEQFF
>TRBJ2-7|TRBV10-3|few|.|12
TGTGCCATCAGTGAAGAGGCCTACGAGCAGTACTTC
CAISEEAYEQYF
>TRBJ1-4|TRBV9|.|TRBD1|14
TGTGCCAGCAGCCCGACAGGGGTAAATGAAAAACTGTTTTTT
CASSPTGVNEKLFF
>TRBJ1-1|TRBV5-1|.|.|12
TGCGCCAGCAGTAGTGGGGGGACTGAAGCTTTCTTT
CASSSGGTEAFF
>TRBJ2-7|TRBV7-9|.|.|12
TGTGCCAGCAGCCCGACAGGAATCGAGCAGTACTTC
CASSPTGIEQYF
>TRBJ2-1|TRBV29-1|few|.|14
TGCAGCGTTGAGGGCAGGGGCTTCGACAATGAGCAGTTCTTC
CSVEGRGFDNEQFF
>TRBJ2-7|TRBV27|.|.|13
TGTGCCAGCAGTTTAAGTGAGTTTAACGAGCAGTACTTC
CASSLSEFNEQYF
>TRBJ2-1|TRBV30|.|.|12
TGTGCCTGGAGTATAACAGGTAATGAGCAGTTCTTC
CAWSITGNEQFF
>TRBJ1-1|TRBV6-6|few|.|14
TGTGCCAGCAGTCCCGACGGACCGAACACTGAAGCTTTCTTT
CASSPDGPNTEAFF
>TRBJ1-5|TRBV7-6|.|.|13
TGTGCCAGCAGCTCTTGGGACGGTGAGCCCCAGCATTTT
CASSSWDGEPQHF
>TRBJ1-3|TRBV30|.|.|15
TGTGCCTGGAGTCTGGACGGTGGCTCTGGAAACACCATATATTTT
CAWSLDGGSGNTIYF
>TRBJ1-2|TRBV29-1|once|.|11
TGCAGCGTTGAACAGGGCGGTGGCTACACCTTC
CSVEQGGGYTF
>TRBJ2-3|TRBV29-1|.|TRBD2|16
TGCAGCGCCGGGGGGTCGGCTAGCGGGGACACAGATACGCAGTATTTT
CSAGGSASGDTDTQYF
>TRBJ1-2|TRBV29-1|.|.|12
TGCAGCGTTCCCCGACGAGAATATGGCTACACCTTC
CSVPRREYGYTF
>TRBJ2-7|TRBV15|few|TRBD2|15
TGTGCCACCAGCAGAGCCCGGGGGGTCGCCTACGAGCAGTACTTC
CATSRARGVAYEQYF
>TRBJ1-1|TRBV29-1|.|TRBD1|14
TGCAGCGGCCTAGACAGGGGGCTTAGGACTGAAGCTTTCTTT
CSGLDRGLRTEAFF
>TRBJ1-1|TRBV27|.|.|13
TGTGCCAGCAGTTTAGGGTCAGGCTATGAAGCTTTCTTT
CASSLGSGYEAFF
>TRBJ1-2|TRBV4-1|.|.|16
TGCGCCAGCAGTCAAGAGGGCCTCGGGGGTAACTCTGGCTACACCTTC
CASSQEGLGGNSGYTF
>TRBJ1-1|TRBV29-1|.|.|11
TGCAGCGTGGGTCAGGGAACTGAAGCTTTCTTT
CSVGQGTEAFF
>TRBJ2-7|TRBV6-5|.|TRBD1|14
TGTGCCAGCAGGGCCGGGACAGGATCCTACGAGCAGTACTTC
CASRAGTGSYEQYF
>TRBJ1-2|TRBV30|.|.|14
TGTGCCTGGAGTGCGGGACCCCTAAACTATGGCTACACCTTC
CAWSAGPLNYGYTF
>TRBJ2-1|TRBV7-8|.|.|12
TGTGCCAGCAGCTTAAACTCCCATGAGCAGTTCTTC
CASSLNSHEQFF
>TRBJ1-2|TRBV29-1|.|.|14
TGCAGCGACCTCGGGACACCGACTTCGGGTGGCTACACCTTC
CSDLGTPTSGGYTF
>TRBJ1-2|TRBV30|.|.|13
TGTGCCTGGAGTCATGGGGCAGACTATGGCTACACCTTC
CAWSHGADYGYTF